Sequencing of this T cell receptor beta chain was carried out in a study of fetal regulatory T cell absence and autoimmunity. The survey-level immunoSEQ assay was used. Sequencing was performed with immunoSEQ multiplex PCR; in TCRdb, only in-frame clones are kept and a portion is missing. The sample lists some 87,000 clones; approximately 75% were seen once. The CDR3 sequence is 16 residues long. The V segment lost 4 bases and the J segment 4 bases; nucleotides outside the gene matches: 10. Germline CDR1 GTSNPN, CDR2 SVGIG (reference sequence). V and J are TRBV30 and TRBJ1-2; TRBD1 aligns across 12 bases. This receptor was taken from a male donor with IPEX syndrome. The sequencing input was pancreas tissue. The chain's CDR3 is CAWIRDRGRVGYGYTF. The DNA for the CDR3 is TGTGCCTGGATACGGGACAGGGGGCGGGTTGGCTATGGCTACACCTTC.